The clone carrying this T cell receptor (beta chain) was counted at least ten times. Its antigen remains unknown. Researchers attached unique molecular identifiers to individual cDNA molecules. TCRdb reprocessed the 5' RACE reads with MiXCR, giving one entry per CDR3 protein. The table includes tens of thousands of distinct CDR3 sequences, roughly 10% detected once. Germline V gene sequence: CDR1 DFQATT, CDR2 SNEGSKA (reference sequence). The CDR3 is made up of 13 amino acids. V lost 5 bases, J lost 5 bases, and 7 bases stayed unmatched. This sample was taken from a study of early T cells in non-severe SARS-CoV-2 infection. About the study: Unpaired chains resulted from sequencing bulk RNA of unsorted whole blood.

Study-wide results and caveats: VDJdb matching, biased toward anti-spike CD8 responses, missed private and CD4 specificities.

V usage is TRBV20-1 and J usage is TRBJ1-1, with TRBD1 identical over 8 bases. The TCR comes from an adult who was a healthcare worker with PCR-confirmed SARS-CoV-2 infection or an uninfected control (not recorded which). Here the sequenced sample was whole blood, taken at baseline. CDR3 loop: CSAGQGALTEAFF. In DNA form, the CDR3 reads TGCAGTGCTGGGCAGGGGGCTCTGACTGAAGCTTTCTTT.